Listed here is a single T cell receptor beta chain. This sample is part of a study of blood T cell repertoires in COVID-19. About the research overall: From T cells, B-cell-depleted T cells, or PBMCs came the material, which was cDNA or gDNA.

Profiled with immunoSEQ multiplex PCR; TCRdb holds only in-frame clones, not every one. Seen here are more than 450,000 clones, about 85% observed once, and the top ten hold about 0.7%. Clinical history as reported by participants underpinned cohort assignment. Two negative PCRs, clearance, or symptom resolution were required of recovered Cohort 3 donors. The CDR3 covers 15 residues. V is TRBV21-1 and J is TRBJ2-7; TRBD2, the table's D call, lacks a check against the DNA. TRBV21-1 constitutes a pseudogene. The TCR comes from a woman aged 18-29 years who had recovered from COVID-19. Sequences were obtained from PBMCs or T cells enriched from blood (not recorded which). CDR3 bases: TGTGCCAGCAGCTCCATCATCGGGGTACCCTACGAGCAGTACTTC. It codes for CASSSIIGVPYEQYF.